Below, 16 T cell receptor beta chains from the same sample are listed, as sequenced in a study of shared clonotypes between healthy human individuals. Libraries were prepared by immunoSEQ multiplex PCR; TCRdb keeps only in-frame clonotypes and omits some of them. The sample contains around 1.5 million clones, 98% of which appear only once. Specimen: naive CD4+ T cells sorted from blood. Subset described: CD45RA+ positively selected. Receptors were obtained from a man in his thirties or forties in good health.

This rearrangement joins TRBV23-1 to TRBJ2-2; 11 nucleotides match TRBD2. TRBV23-1 is treated as an ORF (open reading frame) with a function not yet certain. After removal of 5 bases from V and 3 bases from J, the junction contained 5 bases not matched to a gene. CDR3 length: 16 amino acids. The CDR3 bases are TGCGCCAGCAGTTCTAGCGGGAGGTCGGACACCGGGGAGCTGTTTTTT. This sequence encodes CASSSSGRSDTGELFF.

A word on this clone: The sample has other DNA sequences that encode this CDR3 too. V gene TRBV20-1 combines with J gene TRBJ2-7; D perhaps matches TRBD2 (6 bases). Germline assignment: CDR1 DFQATT and CDR2 SNEGSKA (reference sequence). V gave up 5 bases and J gave up 3 bases, with 8 bases separating them. This CDR3 contains 11 residues. The CDR3 DNA follows: TGCAGTGCTTCGGGGGACTACGAGCAGTACTTC. It translates to CSASGDYEQYF.

Comments on this clone: The same CDR3 is also encoded by other DNA sequences in this sample. CDR3 in DNA: TGTGCCAGCAGTGAAGGGGGTAACTATGGCTACACCTTC. This codes for CASSEGGNYGYTF. The chain joins TRBV2 to TRBJ1-2; D is unresolved. The CDR3 is 13 residues long. With 1 base removed from V and 1 base from J, the gap between germline ends came to 4 bases. Per the germline V gene, CDR1 is SNHLY and CDR2 is FYNNEI.

The chain links TRBV7-4 to TRBJ2-7; 11 nucleotides line up with TRBD2. V lost 6 bases and J lost 3; bases outside the gene matches: 10. This CDR3 has 16 residues. Germline assignment: CDR1 SGHVT and CDR2 SQSDAQ. The CDR3 spells CASSKPGLAEYYEQYF. The CDR3 DNA reads TGTGCCAGCAGTAAACCGGGACTAGCGGAATACTACGAGCAGTACTTC.

This sequence joins TRBV7-2 and TRBJ2-2, with D maybe TRBD1 (6 bases). Germline CDR1 reads SGHTA; CDR2 reads FQGNSA. V was shortened by 3 bases and J by 3 bases, with 8 bases between the two germline ends. The CDR3 is 14 residues long. The CDR3: CASSFGQYTGELFF. In nucleotides, the CDR3 is TGTGCCAGCAGCTTCGGACAGTACACCGGGGAGCTGTTTTTT.

The chain links TRBV7-2 to TRBJ2-7, with D hard to call. The germline CDR1 and CDR2 sequences are SGHTA and FQGNSA. This CDR3 comprises 15 residues. Trimming removed 1 base at V and 0 bases at J, with 10 bases between. The CDR3 loop reads CASSLVVRSSYEQYF. DNA for the CDR3: TGTGCCAGCAGCTTAGTCGTCAGGAGCTCCTACGAGCAGTACTTC.

In this sample, this clone turned up once. The V call is TRBV6-5, the J call TRBJ1-2; 7 bases line up with TRBD1. The CDR3 contains 14 residues. J was trimmed by 6 bases and V by 4 bases; bases with no gene match: 8. CDR1 is MNHEY and CDR2 is SVGAGI in the germline V gene. The CDR3 reads CASSSRTGGNGYTF. The DNA for the CDR3 is TGTGCCAGCAGTTCGAGGACAGGCGGAAATGGCTACACCTTC.

This clone appeared a single time. The chain links TRBV4-3 to TRBJ2-1; 15 nucleotides match TRBD2. After removal of 0 bases from V and 10 bases from J, the junction contained 1 base not matched to a gene. This CDR3 comprises 15 residues. The germline V gene has CDR1 LGHNA and CDR2 YSLEER. The CDR3 DNA follows: TGCGCCAGCAGCCAAGATGGGACTAGCGGGAGGGAGCAGTTCTTC. It is translated as CASSQDGTSGREQFF.

The rearrangement joins TRBV15 to TRBJ2-3; D is undetermined. Germline CDR1 LNHNV, CDR2 YYDKDF (reference sequence). The CDR3 is 13 amino acids. V was pared by 0 bases and J by 5 bases, with 6 bases between. The CDR3 region has the DNA TGTGCCACCAGCAGAGATTGGGGAGATACGCAGTATTTT. This codes for CATSRDWGDTQYF.

This rearrangement joins TRBV9 to TRBJ2-3; a possible D gene is TRBD2 (6 bases). CDR1 and CDR2 (germline): SGDLS, YYNGEE. V was trimmed by 3 bases and J by 2 bases, leaving 16 bases between them. This CDR3 contains 16 residues. The CDR3: CASSAGLTEVTDTQYF. DNA for the CDR3: TGTGCCAGCAGCGCCGGACTAACGGAGGTCACAGATACGCAGTATTTT.

J is TRBJ2-5 and V is TRBV7-7, with 10 nucleotides matching TRBD1. The CDR3 sequence is 17 residues long. Germline CDR1 reads SSHAT; CDR2 reads FNYEAQ (reference sequence). With 0 bases clipped from V and 2 bases from J, the junction kept 6 bases outside the gene matches. The DNA for the CDR3 is TGTGCCAGCAGCTTAGCCCCAAGGACAGGGGGGCAAGAGACCCAGTACTTC. This encodes CASSLAPRTGGQETQYF.

V usage is TRBV5-1 and J usage is TRBJ2-1; D is possibly TRBD2 (6 bases). Germline V lookup: CDR1 SGHRS, CDR2 YFSETQ. The V and J ends lost 3 bases and 8 bases respectively, with 21 bases between them. CDR3 length: 16 residues. The CDR3 region is CASSSFVGGVVDEQFF. The DNA of the CDR3 is TGCGCCAGCAGCTCTTTCGTGGGGGGAGTTGTCGATGAGCAGTTCTTC.

J is TRBJ2-2 and V is TRBV28, with unresolved D. V was clipped by 2 bases and J by 6 bases, with 13 bases between them. From germline, CDR1 is MDHEN and CDR2 SYDVKM. There are 15 residues in the CDR3. This chain's CDR3 is CASSLRAARSGELFF. As DNA, the CDR3 is TGTGCCAGCAGTTTAAGGGCCGCGCGGTCCGGGGAGCTGTTTTTT. Supplemented by reference TRBV28 and TRBJ2-2, the full variable domain reads DVKVTQSSRYLVKRTGEKVFLECVQDMDHENMFWYRQDPGLGLRLIYFSYDVKMKEKGDIPEGYSVSREKKERFSLILESASTNQTSMYLCASSLRAARSGELFFGEGSRLTVL.

This clone was observed once. This chain links TRBV7-9 with TRBJ1-2, with TRBD1 matching 9 bases. The trim removed 1 base at V and 8 bases at J, leaving 14 bases unmatched. The V gene's germline CDR1 is SEHNR and CDR2 FQNEAQ (reference sequence). The CDR3 totals 17 residues. CDR3 sequence reads: CASSLDWLTQGAGGYTF. In DNA form, the CDR3 reads TGTGCCAGCAGCTTAGATTGGTTGACACAGGGGGCCGGAGGCTACACCTTC.

The V and J genes are TRBV5-1 and TRBJ1-1; 9 bases line up with TRBD1. The CDR3 is 16 residues long. The germline gives CDR1 SGHRS, CDR2 YFSETQ. Losses at the gene ends were 4 bases for V and 2 bases for J; bases not matched to a gene: 9. The CDR3 here is CASSPFGTGLNTEAFF. Written as DNA, the CDR3 is TGCGCCAGCAGCCCATTTGGGACAGGGCTTAACACTGAAGCTTTCTTT.

V is TRBV19 and J is TRBJ1-4; no clear D. V was clipped by 5 bases and J by 8 bases, with 6 bases between them. Germline values: CDR1 LNHDA, CDR2 SQIVND (reference sequence). The CDR3 totals 11 residues. The CDR3 DNA reads as TGTGCCAGTAGTGCCTTCGAAAAACTGTTTTTT. This sequence encodes CASSAFEKLFF. Supplemented by reference TRBV19 and TRBJ1-4, the full variable domain reads DGGITQSPKYLFRKEGQNVTLSCEQNLNHDAMYWYRQDPGQGLRLIYYSQIVNDFQKGDIAEGYSVSREKKESFPLTVTSAQKNPTAFYLCASSAFEKLFFGSGTQLSVL.